This paragraph covers one T cell receptor beta chain sequence. This clonotype was seen a handful of times. The clone's antigen remains unknown. No clone much larger than this one lies a single base away; base qualities are absent. This entry is derived from a study of patients and donors after allogeneic stem cell transplantation (TCRdb year 2020). Libraries were constructed by RT-PCR. The sequencer was a NextSeq 550. TCRdb trimmed public reads at Q25 via fastp, called clones via MiXCR and kept in-frame beta chains. Rows with a matching CDR3 protein are joined into one entry that keeps the most common DNA and genes. The sample table contains 70,000 or so distinct CDR3 sequences; only one count was recorded for around a quarter of them. The top ten clones comprise approximately 25% of the sample. The sequencing input was blood, either unsorted or a sorted T cell fraction (not recorded which). The source is a human donor who was either an allogeneic HSCT recipient or a stem cell or donor lymphocyte infusion donor (not recorded which). It is not recorded whose cells these are; they may come from a transplant donor.

The CDR3 region reads CASSPDSYNSPLHF. The DNA sequence is given as TGTGCCAGCAGCCCCGACAGTTATAATTCACCCCTCCACTTT. Recombination connected TRBV12-3 or TRBV12-4 to TRBJ1-6; the D gene is perhaps TRBD1, from 5 matching bases. Trimming takes 6 bases from V and 4 bases from J, and the germline ends sit 10 bases apart. The cysteine opens and the phenylalanine closes a CDR3 of 14 amino acids. The entry retains the CDR3 DNA only, 42 bases that are in frame from base 1.